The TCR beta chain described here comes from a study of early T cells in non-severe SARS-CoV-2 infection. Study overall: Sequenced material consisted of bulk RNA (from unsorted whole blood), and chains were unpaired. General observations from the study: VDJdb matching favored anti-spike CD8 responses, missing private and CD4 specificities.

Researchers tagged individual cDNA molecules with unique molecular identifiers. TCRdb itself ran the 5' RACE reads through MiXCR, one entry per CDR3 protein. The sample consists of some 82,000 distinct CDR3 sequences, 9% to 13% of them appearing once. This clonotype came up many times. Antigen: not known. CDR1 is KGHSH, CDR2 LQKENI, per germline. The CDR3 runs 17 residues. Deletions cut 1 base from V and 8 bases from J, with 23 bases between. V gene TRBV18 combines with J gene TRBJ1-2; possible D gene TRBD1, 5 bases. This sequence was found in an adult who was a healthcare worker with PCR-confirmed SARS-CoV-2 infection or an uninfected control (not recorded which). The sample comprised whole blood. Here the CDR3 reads CASSPLSGQPVRSGYTF. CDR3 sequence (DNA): TGTGCCAGCTCACCACTCTCGGGGCAGCCCGTTCGCTCGGGCTACACCTTC.